Below are 18 T cell receptor beta chains sequenced from a single sample in a study of cytomegalovirus exposure and HLA in healthy donors. The PCR employed 60 Vbeta primers together with 13 Jbeta primers. Only in-frame clones appear in the TCRdb table, and some are missing; sequencing was by immunoSEQ multiplex PCR. The sample lists some 81,000 clones, 65% to 75% occurring once. Sequencing was done on a sample of PBMCs. These receptors came from a woman in her forties in good health and CMV-seropositive.

The J gene is TRBJ1-1, the V gene TRBV6-5; perhaps TRBD1 as D (5 bases). The CDR3 covers 15 residues. V was shortened by 0 bases and J by 3 bases, with 11 bases between the two germline ends. Germline loops: CDR1 MNHEY, CDR2 SVGAGI. The CDR3, as DNA: TGTGCCAGCAGTTACTCCCCGGACATGGACACTGAAGCTTTCTTT. Its protein is CASSYSPDMDTEAFF.

CDR3 sequence (DNA): TGTGCCAGCTCGGAAGGGACAAACACTGAAGCTTTCTTT. It specifies CASSEGTNTEAFF. The chain has TRBV18 and TRBJ1-1; tentative D call: TRBD1 (6 bases). The ends were cut back, 6 bases at V and 2 bases at J, with 10 bases in the middle. The V gene's germline CDR1 is KGHSH and CDR2 LQKENI. The CDR3 spans 13 residues.

The chain has TRBV6-1 and TRBJ2-1, with TRBD2 matching over 10 bases. Germline CDR1 is MNHNS and CDR2 is SASEGT. This CDR3 contains 15 residues. Trimming removed 2 bases from V and 7 bases from J; junction bases left unmatched: 5. The CDR3 nucleotides read TGTGCCAGCAGTGAACTAGCGGGGGTTCCTAATGAGCAGTTCTTC. This gives the protein CASSELAGVPNEQFF.

This clone appeared a single time. V usage is TRBV6-5 and J usage is TRBJ1-1, with a tentative D call TRBD1 (6 bases). The CDR3 totals 14 residues. V shed 5 bases and J shed 4 bases, with 14 bases lying between them. Germline values: CDR1 MNHEY, CDR2 SVGAGI. CDR3 nucleotide sequence: TGTGCCAGCAGTGAAGGGAAAGGGGGCACTGAAGCTTTCTTT. Its protein product is CASSEGKGGTEAFF.

This clone occurred once. This chain joins TRBV30 and TRBJ1-2, with D hard to call. CDR3 size: 12 residues. Trimming stripped 1 base from V and 4 bases from J, with 7 bases between. Germline CDR1 GTSNPN, CDR2 SVGIG (reference sequence). The CDR3 here is CAWSGHIYGYTF. As DNA, the CDR3 is TGTGCCTGGAGTGGACACATCTATGGCTACACCTTC.

The chain uses TRBV6-5 and TRBJ2-2; 9 bases agree with TRBD2. Losses at the gene ends were 7 bases for V and 4 bases for J; bases not matched to a gene: 7. CDR1 is MNHEY and CDR2 is SVGAGI in the germline V gene. The CDR3 is 15 residues long. CDR3 sequence reads: CASKRLAGFTGELFF. DNA for the CDR3: TGTGCCAGCAAGAGGCTAGCGGGATTCACCGGGGAGCTGTTTTTT.

The rearrangement uses TRBV5-6 and TRBJ2-1; 7 bases agree with TRBD1. Germline V lookup: CDR1 SGHDT, CDR2 YYEEEE. The CDR3 is 13 residues long. The junction had 5 bases not matched to a gene; V was cut back by 4 bases and J by 7 bases. The CDR3 loop is CASSTGTVNEQFF. The CDR3 DNA is TGTGCCAGCAGCACAGGGACAGTGAATGAGCAGTTCTTC.

This clone occurred a few times. The chain employs TRBV5-1 and TRBJ2-7; TRBD2 agrees at 8 bases. The CDR3 runs 16 residues. From germline, CDR1 is SGHRS and CDR2 YFSETQ. V lost 0 bases, J lost 0 bases, and 5 bases stayed unmatched. The chain's CDR3 is CASSLGAGGGSYEQYF. CDR3 nucleotides: TGCGCCAGCAGCTTGGGAGCCGGGGGGGGCTCCTACGAGCAGTACTTC.

This chain uses TRBV11-2 with TRBJ2-1; weak D call: TRBD2 (6 bases). Trimming cost V 5 bases and J 8 bases, with 16 bases left between them. Germline CDR1 SGHAT, CDR2 FQNNGV. The CDR3 runs to 14 residues. In DNA form, the CDR3 reads TGTGCCAGCAGCACGGGACCGGGGGTCTATGAGCAGTTCTTC. As protein: CASSTGPGVYEQFF.

The V call is TRBV5-4, the J call TRBJ1-2; TRBD1 is a possible D gene (5 bases). CDR3 size: 15 residues. The ends were cut back, 0 bases at V and 1 base at J, with 10 bases in the middle. Germline values: CDR1 SGHNT, CDR2 YYREEE (reference sequence). The CDR3 coding sequence is TGTGCCAGCAGCTTGGATCAGGGTCGTAACTATGGCTACACCTTC. This gives the protein CASSLDQGRNYGYTF.

This clone showed up just once. The gene calls are TRBV28 and TRBJ2-7, with 9 bases identical to TRBD2. The V gene's germline CDR1 is MDHEN and CDR2 SYDVKM. V gave up 8 bases and J gave up 2 bases; unmatched junction bases: 13. The CDR3 contains 16 residues. The CDR3 DNA is TGTGCCAGCTTCTCACTAGCGGGTACTAGGGCCTACGAGCAGTACTTC. Encoded protein: CASFSLAGTRAYEQYF. Using reference TRBV28 and TRBJ2-7 for the parts outside the CDR3, the full variable domain is DVKVTQSSRYLVKRTGEKVFLECVQDMDHENMFWYRQDPGLGLRLIYFSYDVKMKEKGDIPEGYSVSREKKERFSLILESASTNQTSMYLCASFSLAGTRAYEQYFGPGTRLTVT.

The genes are TRBV4-2 and TRBJ2-5; maybe TRBD1 (6 bases). Trimming took 1 base from V and 0 from J, leaving 6 bases between them. The germline V gene encodes CDR1 LGHNA and CDR2 YNFKEQ. The CDR3 has 14 residues. CDR3 DNA sequence: TGTGCCAGCAGCCAAGCAGGGGACCAAGAGACCCAGTACTTC. It translates to CASSQAGDQETQYF.

The rearrangement links TRBV15 to TRBJ1-2, with 12 positions matching TRBD1. The germline gives CDR1 LNHNV, CDR2 YYDKDF (reference sequence). V dropped 6 bases and J dropped 8; count of bases not matched to a gene: 7. The CDR3 covers 14 residues. The CDR3 DNA reads as TGTGCCACCAGTACCGGGACAGGGGGCCTCGGCTACACCTTC. Residues: CATSTGTGGLGYTF.

The rearrangement joins TRBV4-1 to TRBJ1-1, with 7 bases that match TRBD1. The CDR3 has 16 amino acids. After removal of 3 bases from V and 1 base from J, the junction contained 8 bases not matched to a gene. Germline loops: CDR1 MGHRA, CDR2 YSYEKL. The CDR3: CASSHSSGQPNTEAFF. Here the CDR3 DNA reads TGCGCCAGCAGCCATTCCTCGGGACAGCCGAACACTGAAGCTTTCTTT.

The chain has TRBV7-2 and TRBJ1-5; 7 bases are a match to TRBD1. The CDR3 is made up of 13 amino acids. With V trimmed by 7 bases and J by 4 bases, 4 bases remained unmatched. In germline, CDR1 is SGHTA, CDR2 FQGNSA. The CDR3 loop reads CASTGQPNQPQHF. In nucleotides, the CDR3 is TGTGCCAGCACGGGACAGCCTAATCAGCCCCAGCATTTT.

A few counts support this clone. J is TRBJ2-7 and V is TRBV30; D is possibly TRBD2 (5 bases). Trimming took 2 bases from V and 5 from J, leaving 19 bases between them. Germline-derived CDR1 and CDR2 are GTSNPN and SVGIG (reference sequence). The CDR3 runs 15 residues. CDR3 sequence: CAWSSRWSIGNEQYF. The CDR3 nucleotides read TGTGCCTGGAGTTCCCGCTGGAGTATCGGGAACGAGCAGTACTTC. Full variable domain (outside the CDR3, taken from reference TRBV30 and TRBJ2-7): SQTIHQWPATLVQPVGSPLSLECTVEGTSNPNLYWYRQAAGRGLQLLFYSVGIGQISSEVPQNLSASRPQDRQFILSSKKLLLSDSGFYLCAWSSRWSIGNEQYFGPGTRLTVT.

The rearrangement joins TRBV30 to TRBJ2-1, with 7 bases matching TRBD2. The CDR3 loop spans 16 amino acids. The germline V gene encodes CDR1 GTSNPN and CDR2 SVGIG (reference sequence). The junction had 12 bases not matched to a gene; V was cut back by 4 bases and J by 3 bases. Written as DNA, the CDR3 is TGTGCCTGGAAAGGGAGGGCCGGGACGCGCTACAATGAGCAGTTCTTC. This codes for CAWKGRAGTRYNEQFF.

The V call is TRBV21-1, the J call TRBJ1-4; the table gives TRBD1 as D, unverified against the DNA. TRBV21-1 is recorded as a pseudogene. CDR3 length: 17 residues. CDR3 sequence: CASSKCNRTVASEKLFF. CDR3 coding DNA: TGTGCCAGCAGCAAATGTAACAGGACGGTCGCAAGTGAAAAACTGTTTTTT.